This is a list of T cell receptor beta chains from one sample in a study of T cell changes during pregnancy in multiple sclerosis. This table comes from immunoSEQ multiplex PCR, and its TCRdb copy is limited to in-frame clones, with some not included. The table includes 68,000 or so clones, around 92% detected once. The specimen was peripheral blood, collected in the second trimester of pregnancy. These receptors were collected from a female donor in good health, enrolled as a control in a pregnancy study. Each CDR3 is given with its conserved first and last residue. Fields, in order: J gene, D gene, clone size, V gene, CDR3 protein, CDR3 DNA. A D gene is named only where the DNA matches it firmly. Some rows have no size entry. The others give once, few or many, or a class for an expanded clone.

>TRBJ2-7|NA|NA|TRBV4-3
CASSQTRKNEQYF
TGCGCCAGCAGCCAGACACGTAAGAACGAGCAGTACTTC
>TRBJ2-1|TRBD2|NA|TRBV10-3
CAISESAGDYNEQFF
TGTGCCATCAGTGAGTCGGCGGGGGACTACAATGAGCAGTTCTTC
>TRBJ2-1|TRBD1|NA|TRBV11-2
CASSLGAGGQFF
TGTGCCAGCAGCTTAGGGGCAGGGGGACAGTTCTTC
>TRBJ2-7|TRBD2|once|TRBV5-4
CASSLVGGGRANEQYF
TGTGCCAGCAGCCTGGTAGGCGGCGGGAGGGCCAACGAGCAGTACTTC
>TRBJ2-2|NA|NA|TRBV27
CASSSQNTGELFF
TGTGCCAGCAGTTCCCAGAACACCGGGGAGCTGTTTTTT
>TRBJ2-3|TRBD2|NA|TRBV25-1
CASSEYAGAVDTQYF
TGTGCCAGCAGTGAATACGCGGGAGCGGTAGATACGCAGTATTTT
>TRBJ2-7|TRBD2|NA|TRBV6-6
CASKDDPTSGSYEQYF
TGTGCCAGCAAAGATGACCCCACTAGCGGCTCCTACGAGCAGTACTTC
>TRBJ1-2|NA|NA|TRBV11-3
CASSQRRGTSANYGYTF
TGTGCCAGCAGCCAAAGGCGGGGAACCTCAGCTAACTATGGCTACACCTTC
>TRBJ2-1|TRBD2|NA|TRBV10-3
CAINGLAGDNEQFF
TGTGCCATCAATGGACTAGCGGGAGATAATGAGCAGTTCTTC
>TRBJ2-2|TRBD2|NA|TRBV7-6
CASSWTSGNTGELFF
TGTGCCAGCAGCTGGACTAGCGGGAACACCGGGGAGCTGTTTTTT
>TRBJ2-4|TRBD1|NA|TRBV9
CASSAQGAGPKNIQYF
TGTGCCAGCAGCGCACAGGGGGCAGGGCCCAAAAACATTCAGTACTTC
>TRBJ1-6|TRBD1|NA|TRBV5-1
CAREQIYRGPYNSPLHF
TGCGCCAGGGAACAAATTTACAGGGGGCCATATAATTCACCCCTCCACTTT
>TRBJ1-1|NA|NA|TRBV27
CASSLTRRDTEAFF
TGTGCCAGCAGTTTAACGCGGAGGGACACTGAAGCTTTCTTT
>TRBJ2-3|TRBD2|once|TRBV30
CAWSVASGSRDTQYF
TGTGCCTGGAGTGTGGCTAGCGGGAGTCGAGATACGCAGTATTTT
>TRBJ2-1|TRBD2|NA|TRBV28
CASSPTSGATYEQFF
TGTGCCAGCAGTCCCACTAGCGGGGCCACTTATGAGCAGTTCTTC
>TRBJ1-6|NA|NA|TRBV27
CATTQSTSSYNSPLHF
TGTGCCACCACCCAATCGACAAGCTCCTATAATTCACCCCTCCACTTT
>TRBJ2-5|TRBD1|NA|TRBV5-1
CASSLEGQVQETQYF
TGCGCCAGCAGCTTGGAGGGACAGGTCCAAGAGACCCAGTACTTC
>TRBJ1-2|TRBD1|few|TRBV27
CASSTTTGGTGYTF
TGTGCCAGCAGCACAACTACAGGGGGCACGGGCTACACCTTC
>TRBJ2-3|NA|NA|TRBV27
CASSFAPGIDTQYF
TGTGCCAGCAGTTTCGCCCCAGGGATAGATACGCAGTATTTT
>TRBJ2-1|NA|NA|TRBV4-1
CASSQDFPYNEQFF
TGCGCCAGCAGCCAAGATTTCCCTTACAATGAGCAGTTCTTC
>TRBJ2-7|NA|NA|TRBV30
CAWKTGIYEQYF
TGTGCCTGGAAGACGGGAATCTACGAGCAGTACTTC
>TRBJ1-1|NA|NA|TRBV5-6
CASSLDPGGEAFF
TGTGCCAGCAGCCTGGACCCGGGAGGGGAAGCTTTCTTT
>TRBJ1-1|NA|NA|TRBV9
CASSGEGNTEAFF
TGTGCCAGCAGTGGAGAGGGCAACACTGAAGCTTTCTTT
>TRBJ2-2|TRBD2|NA|TRBV4-1
CASSQGLAQKVAGELFF
TGCGCCAGCAGCCAAGGACTAGCGCAAAAGGTCGCCGGGGAGCTGTTTTTT
>TRBJ2-5|TRBD1|NA|TRBV2
CASNDGTVQETQYF
TGTGCCAGCAATGACGGGACAGTCCAAGAGACCCAGTACTTC
>TRBJ1-6|NA|NA|TRBV9
CASSTRGNSPLHF
TGTGCCAGCAGCACGCGGGGGAATTCACCCCTCCACTTT
>TRBJ1-5|TRBD1|NA|TRBV28
CASSRTGGNQPQHF
TGTGCCAGCAGTCGGACAGGGGGGAATCAGCCCCAGCATTTT
>TRBJ2-7|TRBD2|NA|TRBV11-2
CASSLRTRVREQYF
TGTGCCAGCAGCCTACGGACTAGGGTTCGGGAGCAGTACTTC
>TRBJ2-7|NA|NA|TRBV4-1
CASSQRTRGGSYEQYF
TGCGCCAGCAGCCAACGGACTAGAGGGGGCTCCTACGAGCAGTACTTC
>TRBJ1-2|TRBD1|NA|TRBV5-1
CASSMTGDNYGYTF
TGCGCCAGCAGCATGACAGGGGACAACTATGGCTACACCTTC
>TRBJ2-3|TRBD2|NA|TRBV4-1
CASSLLGLATDTQYF
TGCGCCAGCAGCCTTTTGGGACTAGCCACAGATACGCAGTATTTT
>TRBJ2-7|NA|NA|TRBV19
CASSSRKADYEQYF
TGTGCCAGTAGTTCCAGGAAAGCAGACTACGAGCAGTACTTC
>TRBJ2-7|NA|once|TRBV4-2
CASSQDSGVPSYEQYF
TGTGCCAGCAGCCAAGATTCCGGGGTACCCTCCTACGAGCAGTACTTC
>TRBJ2-1|NA|NA|TRBV6-1
CAASGTLAPNEQFF
TGTGCCGCATCCGGGACTCTCGCCCCCAATGAGCAGTTCTTC
>TRBJ2-1|NA|NA|TRBV9
CASSVDGGTYNEQFF
TGTGCCAGCAGCGTAGATGGGGGCACTTACAATGAGCAGTTCTTC
>TRBJ1-2|NA|NA|TRBV6-1
CASSVEDFYGYTF
TGTGCCAGCAGTGTTGAGGACTTTTATGGCTACACCTTC
>TRBJ2-5|NA|NA|TRBV5-1
CASSPIGLVGAETQYF
TGCGCCAGCAGCCCTATCGGACTAGTGGGGGCAGAGACCCAGTACTTC
>TRBJ2-5|TRBD2|NA|TRBV5-1
CASSLTGLAGGETQYF
TGCGCCAGCAGCTTAACGGGACTAGCGGGGGGAGAGACCCAGTACTTC
>TRBJ1-6|NA|NA|TRBV2
CASRRVNSPLHF
TGTGCCAGCAGAAGAGTTAATTCACCCCTCCACTTT
>TRBJ1-2|TRBD1|NA|TRBV5-1
CASSFDRAIYGYTF
TGCGCCAGCAGCTTCGACAGGGCAATCTATGGCTACACCTTC
>TRBJ2-3|TRBD2|NA|TRBV14
CASSHQTSGNMDTQYF
TGTGCCAGCAGCCATCAGACTAGCGGGAATATGGATACGCAGTATTTT
>TRBJ1-5|NA|NA|TRBV28
CASSPPDMEGYQPQHF
TGTGCCAGCAGTCCCCCCGACATGGAAGGTTATCAGCCCCAGCATTTT
>TRBJ2-7|NA|NA|TRBV19
CASSPPGHLSYEQYF
TGTGCCAGTAGTCCACCGGGACACCTCTCCTACGAGCAGTACTTC
>TRBJ1-1|TRBD1|NA|TRBV28
CASSTGVNTEAFF
TGTGCCAGCAGTACAGGGGTTAACACTGAAGCTTTCTTT
>TRBJ1-1|NA|few|TRBV30
CAFDPLRGTEAFF
TGTGCCTTTGACCCTCTCAGGGGAACTGAAGCTTTCTTT
>TRBJ2-1|TRBD1|NA|TRBV5-1
CASSLIRWDRGRSEQFF
TGCGCCAGCAGCTTGATAAGGTGGGACAGGGGGCGAAGTGAGCAGTTCTTC
>TRBJ2-3|TRBD1|NA|TRBV5-1
CASSLGGQPRDTQYF
TGCGCCAGCAGCTTGGGGGGACAGCCCCGGGATACGCAGTATTTT
>TRBJ2-5|TRBD1|NA|TRBV6-1
CASSRTGEVETQYF
TGTGCCAGCAGCCGGACAGGGGAGGTAGAGACCCAGTACTTC
>TRBJ1-4|NA|NA|TRBV30
CAWSLTGLGLFF
TGTGCCTGGAGTTTAACAGGGTTAGGACTGTTTTTT
>TRBJ2-5|NA|NA|TRBV9
CASSVQRGQGETQYF
TGTGCCAGCAGCGTTCAACGGGGTCAGGGGGAGACCCAGTACTTC
>TRBJ1-5|NA|NA|TRBV6-5
CASSAQQGQPQHF
TGTGCCAGCAGTGCACAACAGGGTCAGCCCCAGCATTTT
>TRBJ1-2|TRBD1|NA|TRBV10-1
CASSETGGDYGYTF
TGCGCCAGCAGTGAAACAGGGGGGGACTATGGCTACACCTTC
>TRBJ2-7|NA|NA|TRBV7-9
CASSFNTGEQYF
TGTGCCAGCAGCTTTAACACAGGGGAGCAGTACTTC
>TRBJ2-3|TRBD2|NA|TRBV7-8
CASSRGRARSKDTQYF
TGTGCCAGCAGCCGCGGGAGGGCCCGGTCGAAGGATACGCAGTATTTT
>TRBJ2-3|TRBD2|NA|TRBV27
CASSQREGLTDTQYF
TGTGCCAGCAGTCAGCGGGAGGGCCTCACAGATACGCAGTATTTT